One T cell receptor (beta chain) is described in this entry. The antigen is not known. Per the germline V gene, CDR1 is SNHLY and CDR2 is FYNNEI. CDR3 length: 17 residues. V was clipped by 4 bases and J by 1 base, with 19 bases between them. The sample comes from a study of T-cell memory formation after mild COVID-19. Background on the study: Largely, TCR clusters stayed within a single donor.

Findings of the study overall: There were some responding clones in pre-infection memory, which suggested that cross-reactive memory had joined. Clones contracting day 15 to 85 were balanced CD4/CD8; later expanders leaned CD4+.

The authors produced TCR alpha and TCR beta cDNA libraries with sample barcodes and UMIs by 5'RACE using constant-segment primers. Each CDR3 protein gets one entry after TCRdb re-called the 5' RACE reads with MiXCR. The sample lists around 260,000 distinct CDR3 sequences, around 16% seen once, with 22% in the top ten. This TCR was sampled from a man aged 18 to 29 who had mild COVID-19 (a few samples of this study predate the infection). Cell type and time point are not known. The chain couples TRBV2 to TRBJ2-5, with D maybe TRBD2 (7 bases). The sequenced sample consisted of PBMCs or a T cell subset sorted from them (not recorded which). The CDR3: CASSVVRGAFGQETQYF. CDR3 nucleotide sequence: TGTGCCAGCAGTGTAGTCCGGGGGGCGTTCGGCCAAGAGACCCAGTACTTC.